Shown below are 5 T cell receptor beta chains from a single sample sequenced in a study of PD-1 blockade in classical Hodgkin lymphoma (dated by TCRdb to 2019 to 2021). Library prep was done by the immunoSEQ multiplex PCR assay. The clones in this table, taken by TCRdb from immuneACCESS, are in-frame only. Not every clone is retained; where verified, under half of the shortfall comes from an unresolved V gene, and the cause of the rest is unknown. The sample data list nearly 55,000 clones, and about 85% of these were observed just once. The ten largest clones represent roughly 15% of the sample. The time point tag for this specimen amounts to: cycle 1 day 1 (C1D1), immediately before nivolumab initiation. Every trial patient had relapsed after autologous stem cell transplantation, and cohorts A, B and C differed in prior brentuximab vedotin exposure. The material sequenced was peripheral blood mononuclear cells (PBMCs), taken at baseline. These receptors all come from a human donor with classical Hodgkin lymphoma.

This chain links TRBV19 with TRBJ2-1, with 7 bases lining up with TRBD1. The CDR3 has 17 residues. J gave up 2 bases and V 1 base, and 8 bases lay outside the gene matches. The germline V gene encodes CDR1 LNHDA and CDR2 SQIVND (reference sequence). The CDR3 DNA follows: TGTGCCAGTAGTATAGGGTCAACCGGGACAGCCTACAATGAGCAGTTCTTC. It codes for CASSIGSTGTAYNEQFF.

The J gene is TRBJ1-2, the V gene TRBV5-1; D remains ambiguous. Trimming shortened V by 7 bases and J by 8 bases, and 12 bases separated the two germline ends. The CDR3 extends over 11 amino acids. Germline V gene data show CDR1 as SGHRS and CDR2 as YFSETQ. CDR3 nucleotides: TGCGCCAGCGGGGAGGGATTCGGCTACACCTTC. Translated: CASGEGFGYTF.

The rearrangement uses TRBV4-3 and TRBJ2-7; 7 bases are shared with TRBD1. Germline V lookup: CDR1 LGHNA, CDR2 YSLEER. CDR3 length: 15 amino acids. Germline trimming cut 1 base from V and 4 bases from J; bases unmatched to any gene: 7. DNA for the CDR3: TGCGCCAGCAGCCAAGGATTGGGACAGTCATACGAGCAGTACTTC. Protein sequence: CASSQGLGQSYEQYF.

There are a few counts of this clone. V usage is TRBV25-1 and J usage is TRBJ1-2; D unclear. The CDR3 sequence is 14 residues long. The V gene lost 6 bases and the J gene lost 5 bases, with 16 bases spanning the gap. Per germline, CDR1 MGHDK and CDR2 SYGVNS. This CDR3 reads CASSPPGPGYGYTF. Written as DNA, the CDR3 is TGTGCCAGCAGCCCCCCGGGCCCGGGATATGGCTACACCTTC.

A few counts support this clone. Other DNA sequences in the same sample also yield this CDR3. The chain couples TRBV30 to TRBJ1-2; D call uncertain. Germline assignment: CDR1 GTSNPN and CDR2 SVGIG (reference sequence). The CDR3 covers 13 residues. Trimming left V 0 bases short and J 0 bases short, with 5 bases between. CDR3 loop: CAWSVEANYGYTF. DNA for the CDR3: TGTGCCTGGAGTGTGGAGGCTAACTATGGCTACACCTTC.